These 10 T cell receptor beta chains originate from one sample sequenced in a study of blood T cell repertoires in COVID-19. Clones were sequenced by immunoSEQ multiplex PCR, and TCRdb holds only the in-frame ones, with some missing. Of about 23,000 clones listed, more than 90% are singletons. The sample taken for sequencing was peripheral blood. These receptors all come from a human donor in a cohort sampled during active COVID-19.

This chain links TRBV28 with TRBJ2-7; D call uncertain. The CDR3 extends over 12 amino acids. CDR1 MDHEN and CDR2 SYDVKM come from the germline V gene. Trimming pared 5 bases from V and 2 bases from J, leaving 7 bases between. For the CDR3, the DNA is TGTGCCAGCAGTGCCGACACCTACGAGCAGTACTTC. It is translated as CASSADTYEQYF.

The J gene is TRBJ1-1, the V gene TRBV6-1; D not certain. Deletions cut 3 bases from V and 1 base from J, with 9 bases between. The CDR3 spans 14 residues. CDR1 is MNHNS, CDR2 SASEGT, per germline. The CDR3 sequence is CASSEIYGNTEAFF. In nucleotides, the CDR3 is TGTGCCAGCAGTGAGATCTACGGGAACACTGAAGCTTTCTTT.

J is TRBJ2-1 and V is TRBV4-3, with D possibly TRBD1 on 6 matching bases. V lost 1 base to trimming and J lost 4 bases, with 11 bases between them. This CDR3 contains 15 residues. Germline V gene data show CDR1 as LGHNA and CDR2 as YSLEER. CDR3 nucleotide sequence: TGCGCCAGCAGCCAAGGCCTGACAGGTTACAATGAGCAGTTCTTC. This translates into CASSQGLTGYNEQFF.

The genes are TRBV19 and TRBJ2-1; 10 nucleotides agree with TRBD1. Germline-derived CDR1 and CDR2 are LNHDA and SQIVND (reference sequence). V shed 9 bases and J 5 bases; nucleotides not matched to a gene: 7. This CDR3 has 14 residues. CDR3 amino acids: CASLGQGDHNEQFF. In DNA, the CDR3 is TGTGCCAGCCTAGGACAGGGGGACCACAATGAGCAGTTCTTC.

CDR3 in DNA: TGTGCCAGCAGCCAACAGGAATCCAATCCCACAGGCGAGCAGTTCTTC. Its protein product is CASSQQESNPTGEQFF. J is TRBJ2-1 and V is TRBV11-2; tentative D call: TRBD1 (5 bases). CDR1 is SGHAT and CDR2 is FQNNGV in the germline V gene. CDR3 length equals 16 residues. With 5 bases removed from V and 10 bases from J, the gap between germline ends came to 24 bases.

The chain employs TRBV19 and TRBJ1-5; tentatively, D is TRBD1 (5 bases). Looked up from germline, CDR1 is LNHDA and CDR2 is SQIVND (reference sequence). The V and J ends lost 1 base and 7 bases respectively, with 14 bases between them. The CDR3 covers 15 residues. CDR3 protein: CASSIGSRVRQPQHF. The DNA for the CDR3 is TGTGCCAGTAGTATAGGATCCAGGGTACGACAGCCCCAGCATTTT. The full variable domain, completed using reference TRBV19 and TRBJ1-5, is DGGITQSPKYLFRKEGQNVTLSCEQNLNHDAMYWYRQDPGQGLRLIYYSQIVNDFQKGDIAEGYSVSREKKESFPLTVTSAQKNPTAFYLCASSIGSRVRQPQHFGDGTRLSIL.

This clone appeared once. The CDR3 region has the DNA TGTGCCAGCAGCCGAAATACAGGGGGTACGCAGTATTTT. Its translation: CASSRNTGGTQYF. This chain uses TRBV11-2 with TRBJ2-3, with 8 nucleotides matching TRBD1. The germline CDR1 and CDR2 sequences are SGHAT and FQNNGV. V gave up 5 bases and J gave up 8 bases; unmatched junction bases: 6. CDR3 length equals 13 residues.

The chain carries TRBV20-1 and TRBJ1-5, with 12 bases fitting TRBD1. The CDR3 runs to 18 residues. CDR1 is DFQATT and CDR2 is SNEGSKA in the germline V gene (reference sequence). V trimming: 3 bases; J trimming: 0 bases; junction bases outside the gene matches: 9. CDR3 region: CSASNLGQGAYSNQPQHF. DNA of the CDR3: TGCAGTGCTAGTAATCTGGGACAGGGGGCTTATAGCAATCAGCCCCAGCATTTT.

The J gene is TRBJ2-2, the V gene TRBV3-1 (or the pseudogene TRBV3-2); 12 bases fit TRBD2. V shed 5 bases and J 5 bases; nucleotides not matched to a gene: 15. The CDR3 covers 19 residues. Germline V lookup: CDR1 LGHDT, CDR2 YNNKEL (reference sequence). CDR3 protein: CASSSTSGGPVGATGELFF. As DNA, the CDR3 is TGTGCCAGCAGCTCAACTAGCGGGGGGCCTGTGGGGGCGACCGGGGAGCTGTTTTTT.

This clone has only one observation. The chain uses TRBV7-2 and TRBJ2-7, with TRBD1 matching over 8 bases. Germline V gene sequence: CDR1 SGHTA, CDR2 FQGNSA. The V segment lost 6 bases and the J segment 6 bases; nucleotides outside the gene matches: 13. The CDR3 totals 15 residues. The CDR3 sequence is CASRKAVTGEREQYF. The CDR3 DNA is TGTGCCAGCAGGAAAGCCGTGACAGGGGAACGCGAGCAGTACTTC.